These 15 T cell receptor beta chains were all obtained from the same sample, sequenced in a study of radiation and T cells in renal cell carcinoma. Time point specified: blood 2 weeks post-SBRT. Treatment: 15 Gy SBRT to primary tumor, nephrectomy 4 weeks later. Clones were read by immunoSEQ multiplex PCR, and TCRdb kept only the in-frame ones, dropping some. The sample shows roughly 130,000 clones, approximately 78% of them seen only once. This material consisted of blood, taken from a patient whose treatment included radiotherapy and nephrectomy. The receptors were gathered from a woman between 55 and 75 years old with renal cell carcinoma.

The CDR3 here is CASKGGLPYNEQFF. CDR3 sequence (DNA): TGTGCCTCCAAAGGGGGTCTCCCATACAATGAGCAGTTCTTC. The chain uses TRBV7-9 and TRBJ2-1, with a tentative D call TRBD1 (6 bases). V was shortened by 11 bases and J by 4 bases, with 18 bases between the two germline ends. The germline gives CDR1 SEHNR, CDR2 FQNEAQ (reference sequence). The CDR3 covers 14 residues.

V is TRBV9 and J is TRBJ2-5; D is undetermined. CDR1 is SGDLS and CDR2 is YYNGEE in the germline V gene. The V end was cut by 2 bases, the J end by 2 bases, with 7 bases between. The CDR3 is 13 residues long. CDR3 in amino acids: CASSVTDQETQYF. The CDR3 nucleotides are TGTGCCAGCAGCGTCACGGATCAAGAGACCCAGTACTTC.

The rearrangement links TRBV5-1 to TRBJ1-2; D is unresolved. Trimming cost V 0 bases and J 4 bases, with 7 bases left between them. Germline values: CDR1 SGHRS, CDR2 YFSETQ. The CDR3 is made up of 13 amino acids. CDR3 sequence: CASSLVESYGYTF. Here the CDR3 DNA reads TGCGCCAGCAGCTTGGTGGAGAGCTATGGCTACACCTTC.

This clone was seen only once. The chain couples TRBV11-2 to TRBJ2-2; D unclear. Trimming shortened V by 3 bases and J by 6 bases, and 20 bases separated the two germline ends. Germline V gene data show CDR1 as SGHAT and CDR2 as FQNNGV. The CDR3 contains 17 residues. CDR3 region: CASSFRMQTEGPGELFF. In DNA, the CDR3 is TGTGCCAGCAGCTTCCGGATGCAGACGGAAGGTCCCGGGGAGCTGTTTTTT.

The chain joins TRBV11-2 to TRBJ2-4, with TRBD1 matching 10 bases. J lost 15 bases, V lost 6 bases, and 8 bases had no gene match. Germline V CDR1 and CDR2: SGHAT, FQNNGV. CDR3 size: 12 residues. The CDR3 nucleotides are TGTGCCAGCAGTATAGACAGGGGGCTAGGGTACTTC. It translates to CASSIDRGLGYF.

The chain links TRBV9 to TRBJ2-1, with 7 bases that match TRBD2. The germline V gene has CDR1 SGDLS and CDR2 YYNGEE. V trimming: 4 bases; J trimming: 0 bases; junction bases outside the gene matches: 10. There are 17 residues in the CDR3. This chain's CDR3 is CASSPSLATSSYNEQFF. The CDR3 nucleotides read TGTGCCAGCAGCCCCTCACTAGCGACGAGCTCCTACAATGAGCAGTTCTTC.

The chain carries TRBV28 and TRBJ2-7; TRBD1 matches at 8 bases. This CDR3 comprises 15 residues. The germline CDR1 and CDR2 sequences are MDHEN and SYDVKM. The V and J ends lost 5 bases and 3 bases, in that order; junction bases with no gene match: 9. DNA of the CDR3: TGTGCCAGCAGTCTCCCTCGACAGGGGAGCTACGAGCAGTACTTC. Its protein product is CASSLPRQGSYEQYF.

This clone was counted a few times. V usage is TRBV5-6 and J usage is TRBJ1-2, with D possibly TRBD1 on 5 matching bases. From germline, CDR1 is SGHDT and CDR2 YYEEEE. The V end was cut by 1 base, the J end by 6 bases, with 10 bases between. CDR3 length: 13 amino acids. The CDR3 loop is CASSLSGQDGYTF. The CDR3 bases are TGTGCCAGCAGCTTGTCAGGGCAGGATGGCTACACCTTC.

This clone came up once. In DNA, the CDR3 is TGTGCCATCACAGCGGGGAGCACAGATACGCAGTATTTT. Amino acids: CAITAGSTDTQYF. The gene calls are TRBV10-3 and TRBJ2-3, with 7 bases lining up with TRBD2. CDR1 is ENHRY, CDR2 SYGVKD, per germline. CDR3 length: 13 amino acids. V was pared by 7 bases and J by 0 bases, with 1 base of the junction left unmatched.

Here the CDR3 reads CASSTSLAGGPDTQYF. The CDR3 DNA sequence: TGTGCCAGCAGCACTTCGTTAGCGGGAGGGCCGGATACGCAGTATTTT. The V gene is TRBV21-1, the J gene TRBJ2-3; the DNA was not compared with TRBD2, the D call given in the table. TRBV21-1 is a listed pseudogene. The CDR3 runs 16 residues.

The CDR3 coding sequence is TGTGCCAGCAGCCCCGGGACATGGAACACTGAAGCTTTCTTT. Residues: CASSPGTWNTEAFF. The V gene is TRBV14, the J gene TRBJ1-1, with D maybe TRBD1 (6 bases). There are 14 residues in the CDR3. From germline, CDR1 is SGHDN and CDR2 FVKESK. Trimming removed 4 bases from V and 1 base from J, with 10 bases in between.

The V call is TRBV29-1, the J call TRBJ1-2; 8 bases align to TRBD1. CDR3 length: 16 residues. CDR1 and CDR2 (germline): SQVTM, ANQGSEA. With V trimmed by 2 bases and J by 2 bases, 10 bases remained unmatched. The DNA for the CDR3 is TGCAGCGTTGAAAGACGACAGGGGATTTCGAACTATGGCTACACCTTC. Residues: CSVERRQGISNYGYTF.

This CDR3 is CASSPAGLPDTYGYTF. The CDR3 region has the DNA TGTGCCAGCAGCCCAGCGGGGCTCCCGGATACCTATGGCTACACCTTC. J is TRBJ1-2 and V is TRBV9; tentatively, D is TRBD1 (5 bases). Germline-derived CDR1 and CDR2 are SGDLS and YYNGEE. V gave up 4 bases and J gave up 4 bases, with 20 bases separating them. This CDR3 has 16 residues.

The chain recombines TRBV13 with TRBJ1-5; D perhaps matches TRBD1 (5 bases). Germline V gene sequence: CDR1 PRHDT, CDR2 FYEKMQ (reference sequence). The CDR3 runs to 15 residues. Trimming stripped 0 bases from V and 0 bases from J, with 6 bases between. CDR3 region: CASSLGGVSNQPQHF. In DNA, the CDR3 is TGTGCCAGCAGCTTAGGAGGGGTTAGCAATCAGCCCCAGCATTTT.

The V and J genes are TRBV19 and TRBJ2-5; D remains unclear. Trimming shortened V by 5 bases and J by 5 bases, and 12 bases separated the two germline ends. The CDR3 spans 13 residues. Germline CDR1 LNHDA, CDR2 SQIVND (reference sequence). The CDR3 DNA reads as TGTGCCAGTAGTTTTGCAGTGGAGGAGACCCAGTACTTC. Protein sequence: CASSFAVEETQYF.